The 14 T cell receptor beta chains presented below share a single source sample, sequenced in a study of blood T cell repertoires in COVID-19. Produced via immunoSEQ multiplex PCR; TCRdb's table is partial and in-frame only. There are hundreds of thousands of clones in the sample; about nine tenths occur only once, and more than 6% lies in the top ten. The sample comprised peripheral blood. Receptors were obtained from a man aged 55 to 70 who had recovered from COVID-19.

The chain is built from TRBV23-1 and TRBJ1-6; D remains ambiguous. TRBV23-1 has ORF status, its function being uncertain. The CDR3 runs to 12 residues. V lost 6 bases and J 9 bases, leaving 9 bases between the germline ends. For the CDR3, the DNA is TGCGCCAGCAGGCGGGAAGGTTCACCCCTCCACTTT. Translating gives CASRREGSPLHF.

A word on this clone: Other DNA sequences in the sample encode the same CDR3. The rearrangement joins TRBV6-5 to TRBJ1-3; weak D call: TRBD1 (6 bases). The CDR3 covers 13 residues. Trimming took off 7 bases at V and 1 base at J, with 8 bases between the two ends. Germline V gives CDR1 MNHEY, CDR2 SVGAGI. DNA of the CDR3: TGTGCCAGCACAAGGGGGTCTGGAAACACCATATATTTT. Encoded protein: CASTRGSGNTIYF.

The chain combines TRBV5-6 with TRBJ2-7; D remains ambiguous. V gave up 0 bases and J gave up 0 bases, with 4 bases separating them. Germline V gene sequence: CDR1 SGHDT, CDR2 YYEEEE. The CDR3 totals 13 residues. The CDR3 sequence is CASSLGSSYEQYV. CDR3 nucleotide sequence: TGTGCCAGCAGCTTGGGCAGCTCCTACGAGCAGTACGTC.

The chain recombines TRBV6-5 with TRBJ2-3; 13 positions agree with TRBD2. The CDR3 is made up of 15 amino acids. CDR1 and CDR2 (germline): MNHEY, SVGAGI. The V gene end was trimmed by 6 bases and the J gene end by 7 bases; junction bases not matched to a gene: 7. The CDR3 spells CASRLLAGGLNTQYF. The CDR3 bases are TGTGCCAGCAGGTTACTAGCGGGGGGGCTTAATACGCAGTATTTT.

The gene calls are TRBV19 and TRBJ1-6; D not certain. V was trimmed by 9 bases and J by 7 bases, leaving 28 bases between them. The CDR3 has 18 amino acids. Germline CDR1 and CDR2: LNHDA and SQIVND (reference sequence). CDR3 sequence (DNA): TGTGCCAGCCGTTGGACGGAGAGTTTTCGGCGGAGGAATTCACCCCTCCACTTT. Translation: CASRWTESFRRRNSPLHF.

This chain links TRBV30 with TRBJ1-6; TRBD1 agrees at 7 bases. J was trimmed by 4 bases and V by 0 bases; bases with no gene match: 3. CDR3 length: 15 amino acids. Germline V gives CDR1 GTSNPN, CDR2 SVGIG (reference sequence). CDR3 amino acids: CAWSVSGGYNSPLHF. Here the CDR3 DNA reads TGTGCCTGGAGTGTGTCAGGGGGTTATAATTCACCCCTCCACTTT.

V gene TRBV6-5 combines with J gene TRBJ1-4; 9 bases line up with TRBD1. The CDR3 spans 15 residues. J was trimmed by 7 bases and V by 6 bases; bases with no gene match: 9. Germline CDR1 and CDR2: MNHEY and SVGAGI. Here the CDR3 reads CASRDLGQGGEKLFF. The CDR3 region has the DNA TGTGCCAGCAGAGACCTGGGACAGGGTGGTGAAAAACTGTTTTTT.

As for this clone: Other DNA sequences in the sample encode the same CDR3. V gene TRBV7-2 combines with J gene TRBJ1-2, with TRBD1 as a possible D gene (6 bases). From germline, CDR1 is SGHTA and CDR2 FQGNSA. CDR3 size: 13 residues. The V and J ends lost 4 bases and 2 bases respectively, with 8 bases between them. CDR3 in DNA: TGTGCCAGCAGCTCCGGACAGAACTATGGCTACACCTTC. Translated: CASSSGQNYGYTF.

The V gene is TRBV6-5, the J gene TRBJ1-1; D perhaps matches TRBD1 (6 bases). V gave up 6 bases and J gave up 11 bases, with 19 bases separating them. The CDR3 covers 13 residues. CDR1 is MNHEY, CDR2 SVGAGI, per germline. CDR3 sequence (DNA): TGTGCCAGCAGCCCCCCGGGGAGGGGGAATGCTTTCTTT. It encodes CASSPPGRGNAFF.

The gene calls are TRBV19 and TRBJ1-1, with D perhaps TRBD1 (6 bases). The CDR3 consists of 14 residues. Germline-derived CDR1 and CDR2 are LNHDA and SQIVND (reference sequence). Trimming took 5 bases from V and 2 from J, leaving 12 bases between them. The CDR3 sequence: CASSGGQRNTEAFF. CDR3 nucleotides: TGTGCCAGTAGTGGAGGACAGAGAAACACTGAAGCTTTCTTT.

The CDR3 is CASSSTTIAAGGYTF. CDR3 sequence (DNA): TGTGCCAGCAGCTCGACCACGATCGCAGCAGGTGGCTACACCTTC. J is TRBJ1-2 and V is TRBV11-2; unclear D gene. Germline lookup yields CDR1 SGHAT and CDR2 FQNNGV. The CDR3 sequence is 15 residues long. V was trimmed by 4 bases and J by 7 bases, leaving 19 bases between them.

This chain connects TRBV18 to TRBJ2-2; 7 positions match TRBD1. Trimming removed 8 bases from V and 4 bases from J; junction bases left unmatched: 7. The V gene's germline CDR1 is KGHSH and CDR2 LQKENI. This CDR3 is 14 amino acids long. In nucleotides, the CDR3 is TGTGCCAGCCACCGAGGGGGCGGCACCGGGGAGCTGTTTTTT. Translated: CASHRGGGTGELFF. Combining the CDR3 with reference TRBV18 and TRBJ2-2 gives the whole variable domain NAGVMQNPRHLVRRRGQEARLRCSPMKGHSHVYWYRQLPEEGLKFMVYLQKENIIDESGMPKERFSAEFPKEGPSILRIQQVVRGDSAAYFCASHRGGGTGELFFGEGSRLTVL.

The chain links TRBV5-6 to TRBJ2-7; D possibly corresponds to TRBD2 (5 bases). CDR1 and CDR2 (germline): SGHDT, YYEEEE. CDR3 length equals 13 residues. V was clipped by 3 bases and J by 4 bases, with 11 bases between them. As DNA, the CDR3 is TGTGCCAGCAGCTGGGCACAGCGGTACGAGCAGTACTTC. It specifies CASSWAQRYEQYF. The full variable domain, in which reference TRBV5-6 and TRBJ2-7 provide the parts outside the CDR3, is DAGVTQSPTHLIKTRGQQVTLRCSPKSGHDTVSWYQQALGQGPQFIFQYYEEEERQRGNFPDRFSGHQFPNYSSELNVNALLLGDSALYLCASSWAQRYEQYFGPGTRLTVT.

CDR3 DNA sequence: TGTGCCAGCAGTTTAGGATCAGTAGCCTCTGAAGCTTTCTTT. It specifies CASSLGSVASEAFF. V is TRBV27 and J is TRBJ1-1; D gene ambiguous. This CDR3 region has 14 residues. CDR1 and CDR2 (germline): MNHEY, SMNVEV (reference sequence). V lost 2 bases and J 6 bases, leaving 13 bases between the germline ends.